Listed below are T cell receptor beta chains from one sample, sequenced in a study of T-cell memory formation after mild COVID-19. TCRdb redid the calling of the 5' RACE reads with MiXCR, one entry per CDR3 protein. The sample contains approximately 450,000 distinct CDR3 sequences, 15% to 20% of which appear only once. Sequenced: PBMCs or a T cell subset sorted from them (not recorded which). The receptors here all came from an adult woman who had mild COVID-19 (a few samples of this study predate the infection). Cell type and time point are not known. Both conserved end residues are part of each CDR3. Fields, in order: CDR3 length, clone size, J gene, V gene, D gene, CDR3 DNA, CDR3 protein. The D gene is left open where the match is weak. Where a row states a size, it is once, few, many or the class of an expanded clone; other rows omit it.

cdr3_length: 18
clone_size: .
j_call: TRBJ2-1
v_call: TRBV30
d_call: TRBD1
cdr3_nt: TGTGCCTGGACTACACATCACGGGACAGGGATTTCCTACAATGAGCAGTTCTTC
cdr3_aa: CAWTTHHGTGISYNEQFF

cdr3_length: 16
clone_size: few
j_call: TRBJ1-6
v_call: TRBV6-2/TRBV6-3
d_call: TRBD1
cdr3_nt: TGTGCCAGCAGCCGCCACCGTCGGACAGGGGTTTCACCCCTCCACTTT
cdr3_aa: CASSRHRRTGVSPLHF

cdr3_length: 14
clone_size: many
j_call: TRBJ2-3
v_call: TRBV7-9
d_call: .
cdr3_nt: TGTGCCAGCGGGCGGGGGCCCGCCGTAGATACGCAGTATTTT
cdr3_aa: CASGRGPAVDTQYF

cdr3_length: 14
clone_size: .
j_call: TRBJ2-7
v_call: TRBV18
d_call: .
cdr3_nt: TGTGCCAGCTCACCCGGCGGGGGCGTATACGAGCAGTACTTC
cdr3_aa: CASSPGGGVYEQYF

cdr3_length: 15
clone_size: few
j_call: TRBJ1-2
v_call: TRBV12-3/TRBV12-4
d_call: .
cdr3_nt: TGTGCCAGCAGTTTAGGGGGACAAACTAACTATGGCTACACCTTC
cdr3_aa: CASSLGGQTNYGYTF

cdr3_length: 13
clone_size: .
j_call: TRBJ2-7
v_call: TRBV20-1
d_call: TRBD2
cdr3_nt: TGCAGTGGGACCCGGGGGGACTACTACGAGCAGTACTTC
cdr3_aa: CSGTRGDYYEQYF

cdr3_length: 15
clone_size: few
j_call: TRBJ2-2
v_call: TRBV6-5
d_call: TRBD1
cdr3_nt: TGTGCCAGCAGGATGGGACAGGGGGGCAACGGGGAGCTGTTTTTT
cdr3_aa: CASRMGQGGNGELFF

cdr3_length: 14
clone_size: few
j_call: TRBJ2-7
v_call: TRBV7-2
d_call: .
cdr3_nt: TGTGCCAGCAGCTTAATTTTCAGCTCCTACGAGCAGTACTTC
cdr3_aa: CASSLIFSSYEQYF

cdr3_length: 15
clone_size: .
j_call: TRBJ2-1
v_call: TRBV7-9
d_call: TRBD1
cdr3_nt: TGTGCCAGCAGCCACCTGACAGGGACAAGGAATGAGCAGTTCTTC
cdr3_aa: CASSHLTGTRNEQFF

cdr3_length: 16
clone_size: few
j_call: TRBJ1-1
v_call: TRBV7-2
d_call: .
cdr3_nt: TGTGCCAGCAGCTTAGGGGGGCCAGGGAGGTACACTGAAGCTTTCTTT
cdr3_aa: CASSLGGPGRYTEAFF

cdr3_length: 15
clone_size: many
j_call: TRBJ1-5
v_call: TRBV12-3/TRBV12-4
d_call: .
cdr3_nt: TGTGCCAGCAGCTTCAGGTCGGGGGGCAATCAGCCCCAGCATTTT
cdr3_aa: CASSFRSGGNQPQHF